The present T cell receptor (beta chain) was sequenced within a study of blood T cells in healthy people across ages. With a J-beta primer mix and a sample-barcoded 5' primer, a second PCR ran 7 to 11 cycles. Through a template-switch adaptor with 12 random nucleotides, each cDNA molecule received a tag. TCRdb reprocessed the 5' RACE reads with MiXCR, giving one entry per CDR3 protein. The data contain roughly 1,700,000 distinct CDR3 sequences, 25% to 30% of them singletons. Donors ranged from roughly 6 to 95 years old and were healthy Caucasians in Russia. CDR1 is SNHLY, CDR2 FYNNEI, per germline. V dropped 3 bases and J dropped 0 bases, with 11 bases sitting between them. This CDR3 region has 15 residues.

Sequencing was done on a sample of blood. The sequence came from a woman aged 25 to 39 in good health. The V and J genes are TRBV2 and TRBJ2-5; D unclear. The CDR3 sequence: CASSETVAYQETQYF. The CDR3 region has the DNA TGTGCCAGCAGTGAGACGGTTGCCTACCAAGAGACCCAGTACTTC.